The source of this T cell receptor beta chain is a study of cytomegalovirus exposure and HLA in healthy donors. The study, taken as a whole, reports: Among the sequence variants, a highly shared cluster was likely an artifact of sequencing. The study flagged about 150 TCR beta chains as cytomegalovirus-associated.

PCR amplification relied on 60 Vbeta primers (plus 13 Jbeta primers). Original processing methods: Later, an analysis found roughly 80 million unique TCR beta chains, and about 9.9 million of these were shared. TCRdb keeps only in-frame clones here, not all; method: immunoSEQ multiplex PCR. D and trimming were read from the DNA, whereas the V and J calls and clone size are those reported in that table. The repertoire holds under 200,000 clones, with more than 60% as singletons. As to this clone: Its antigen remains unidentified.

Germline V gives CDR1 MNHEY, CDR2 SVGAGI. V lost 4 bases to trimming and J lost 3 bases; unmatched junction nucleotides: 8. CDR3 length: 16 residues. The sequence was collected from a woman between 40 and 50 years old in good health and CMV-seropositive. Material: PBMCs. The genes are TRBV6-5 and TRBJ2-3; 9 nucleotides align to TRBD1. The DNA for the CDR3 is TGTGCCAGCAGTTCCCCCCGGGACAGGGCTACAGATACGCAGTATTTT. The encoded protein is CASSSPRDRATDTQYF.